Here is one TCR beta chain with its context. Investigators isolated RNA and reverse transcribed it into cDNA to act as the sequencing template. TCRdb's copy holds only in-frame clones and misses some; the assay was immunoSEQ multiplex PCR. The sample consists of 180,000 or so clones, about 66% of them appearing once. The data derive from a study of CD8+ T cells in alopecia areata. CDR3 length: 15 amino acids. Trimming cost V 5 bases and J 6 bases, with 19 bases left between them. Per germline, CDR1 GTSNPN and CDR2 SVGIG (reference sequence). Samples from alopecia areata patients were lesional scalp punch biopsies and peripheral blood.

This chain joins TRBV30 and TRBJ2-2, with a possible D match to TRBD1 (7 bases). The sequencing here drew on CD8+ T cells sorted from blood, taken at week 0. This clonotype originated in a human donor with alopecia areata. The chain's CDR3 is CAWGPAAGGSGELFF. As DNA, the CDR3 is TGTGCCTGGGGCCCGGCGGCAGGGGGGTCCGGGGAGCTGTTTTTT. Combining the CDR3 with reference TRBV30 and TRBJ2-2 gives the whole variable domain SQTIHQWPATLVQPVGSPLSLECTVEGTSNPNLYWYRQAAGRGLQLLFYSVGIGQISSEVPQNLSASRPQDRQFILSSKKLLLSDSGFYLCAWGPAAGGSGELFFGEGSRLTVL.